These 30 T cell receptor beta chains share one sample of origin, sequenced in a study of identical twins. In TCRdb, the 5' RACE reads were re-called with MiXCR into one record per CDR3 protein. The sample lists around 300,000 distinct CDR3 sequences; about 8.3% were seen once. These same data were also listed under a study on yellow fever vaccine responses in identical twins.

Sequencing was carried out using memory (CD45RO+) T cells sorted from blood. All receptors derive from a woman under 30 in good health.

The chain has TRBV6-1 and TRBJ2-7; maybe TRBD1 (6 bases). This CDR3 has 14 amino acids. The V gene's germline CDR1 is MNHNS and CDR2 SASEGT. V shed 4 bases and J shed 7 bases, with 17 bases lying between them. Here the CDR3 DNA reads TGTGCCAGCAGTGTCTCAGGGGCTGTAGGGGAGCAGTACTTC. This translates into CASSVSGAVGEQYF.

This clonotype was seen at least ten times. This chain links TRBV28 with TRBJ2-1, with D possibly being TRBD2 (7 bases). The CDR3 has 15 amino acids. V was trimmed by 3 bases and J by 6 bases, leaving 15 bases between them. CDR1 is MDHEN and CDR2 is SYDVKM in the germline V gene. This chain's CDR3 is CASSFVPGEGNEQFF. In DNA, the CDR3 is TGTGCCAGCAGTTTCGTTCCAGGGGAGGGCAATGAGCAGTTCTTC.

This clonotype was detected many times. The chain uses TRBV6-4 and TRBJ2-4, with D possibly TRBD1 on 5 matching bases. Per the germline V gene, CDR1 is MRHNA and CDR2 is SNTAGT. CDR3 length: 19 amino acids. The V end was cut by 3 bases, the J end by 0 bases, with 21 bases between. As DNA, the CDR3 is TGTGCCAGCAGTGATTCGGACAAGCTCCCACGGACAGCCAAAAACATTCAGTACTTC. This encodes CASSDSDKLPRTAKNIQYF.

This chain links TRBV7-8 with TRBJ2-2, with 9 bases that match TRBD2. This CDR3 has 17 amino acids. CDR1 is SGHVS, CDR2 FQNEAQ, per germline. The V and J ends lost 0 bases and 4 bases, in that order; junction bases with no gene match: 6. CDR3 bases: TGTGCCAGCAGCTTAGCGTCGGCGGGAGGGGGCACCGGGGAGCTGTTTTTT. Residues: CASSLASAGGGTGELFF. Full variable domain (missing parts from reference TRBV7-8 and TRBJ2-2): GAGVSQSPRYKVAKRGQDVALRCDPISGHVSLFWYQQALGQGPEFLTYFQNEAQLDKSGLPSDRFFAERPEGSVSTLKIQRTQQEDSAVYLCASSLASAGGGTGELFFGEGSRLTVL.

Ten or more counts support this clonotype. The chain has TRBV7-9 and TRBJ1-2; maybe TRBD1 (5 bases). Trimming cost V 5 bases and J 3 bases, with 16 bases left between them. CDR1 is SEHNR, CDR2 FQNEAQ, per germline (reference sequence). There are 15 residues in the CDR3. DNA of the CDR3: TGTGCCAGCAGCCTGCTAGGGACGGAGTACTATGGCTACACCTTC. As protein: CASSLLGTEYYGYTF.

There are many counts of this clonotype. V usage is TRBV24-1 and J usage is TRBJ2-1; 15 positions match TRBD2. With 1 base clipped from V and 4 bases from J, the junction kept 10 bases outside the gene matches. CDR3 size: 20 residues. CDR1 and CDR2 (germline): KGHDR, SFDVKD. The CDR3 bases are TGTGCCACCAGTGATTTCGGGACTAGCGGGGGGCCGATCCCATACAATGAGCAGTTCTTC. Its translation: CATSDFGTSGGPIPYNEQFF.

This clonotype was seen more than once but under ten times. J is TRBJ2-2 and V is TRBV20-1, with 8 nucleotides matching TRBD2. Germline CDR1 reads DFQATT; CDR2 reads SNEGSKA (reference sequence). The CDR3 extends over 14 amino acids. J lost 6 bases, V lost 4 bases, and 7 bases had no gene match. DNA of the CDR3: TGCAGTGCTATTAGGAGCGGGAGTGCCGGGGAGCTGTTTTTT. This gives the protein CSAIRSGSAGELFF.

CDR3 region: CASSRRLGDGYTF. DNA for the CDR3: TGTGCCAGCAGTCGCCGCTTAGGGGATGGCTACACCTTC. This chain links TRBV3-1 with TRBJ1-2, with D possibly TRBD1 on 5 matching bases. CDR1 and CDR2 (germline): LGHDT, YNNKEL (reference sequence). The CDR3 runs 13 residues. V gave up 6 bases and J gave up 6 bases, with 14 bases separating them. Full variable domain (missing parts from reference TRBV3-1 and TRBJ1-2): DTAVSQTPKYLVTQMGNDKSIKCEQNLGHDTMYWYKQDSKKFLKIMFSYNNKELIINETVPNRFSPKSPDKAHLNLHINSLELGDSAVYFCASSRRLGDGYTFGSGTRLTVV.

The chain carries TRBV2 and TRBJ2-5, with 7 bases that match TRBD1. The CDR3 consists of 15 residues. The J segment lost 1 base and the V segment lost 5 bases, leaving 7 bases of the junction unmatched. Germline values: CDR1 SNHLY, CDR2 FYNNEI. The CDR3 DNA sequence: TGTGCCAGCAGTAACTACAGGGGTGCCCAAGAGACCCAGTACTTC. Its protein is CASSNYRGAQETQYF.

This clonotype was observed at least ten times. The chain joins TRBV20-1 to TRBJ2-2, with TRBD1 as a possible D gene (5 bases). The CDR3 has 16 amino acids. Trimming removed 0 bases at V and 6 bases at J, with 17 bases between. Germline V lookup: CDR1 DFQATT, CDR2 SNEGSKA (reference sequence). CDR3 in DNA: TGCAGTGCTAGAGATTTTAGGGGAATTATTCCCGGGGAGCTGTTTTTT. Translated: CSARDFRGIIPGELFF.

In DNA, the CDR3 is TGTGCCAGCAGCATTAATTTGGACTCCAATGAGCAGTTCTTC. This encodes CASSINLDSNEQFF. The chain links TRBV7-7 to TRBJ2-1, with D possibly TRBD2 on 5 matching bases. The CDR3 is 14 residues long. The V gene's germline CDR1 is SSHAT and CDR2 FNYEAQ (reference sequence). V was pared by 5 bases and J by 6 bases, with 14 bases between.

This clonotype was counted ten times or more. The CDR3 region has the DNA TGTGCCAGCAGTCGGGGGTCGAGGAACACTGAAGCTTTCTTT. Its translation is CASSRGSRNTEAFF. The chain carries TRBV12-3 or TRBV12-4 and TRBJ1-1, with D perhaps matching TRBD1 (5 bases). V was shortened by 5 bases and J by 1 base, with 11 bases between the two germline ends. The CDR3 covers 14 residues.

This clonotype was seen only a few times. This sequence joins TRBV12-3 or TRBV12-4 and TRBJ1-5; D gene ambiguous. The CDR3 totals 12 residues. The V and J ends lost 4 bases and 5 bases respectively, with 6 bases between them. This chain's CDR3 is CASSSLHQPQHF. The CDR3 coding sequence is TGTGCCAGCAGTTCTCTTCATCAGCCCCAGCATTTT.

This clonotype was recorded a few times. The rearrangement joins TRBV7-9 to TRBJ2-7; 15 bases agree with TRBD2. From germline, CDR1 is SEHNR and CDR2 FQNEAQ (reference sequence). This CDR3 region has 17 residues. V lost 5 bases, J lost 3 bases, and 8 bases stayed unmatched. CDR3 in amino acids: CASSRTSGRGSHYEQYF. The CDR3 DNA is TGTGCCAGCAGCAGGACTAGCGGGAGGGGAAGCCACTACGAGCAGTACTTC.

This clonotype has a count of ten or more. V gene TRBV19 combines with J gene TRBJ2-2; D ambiguous. Trimming removed 2 bases from V and 0 bases from J, with 10 bases in between. CDR3 size: 16 residues. Per the germline V gene, CDR1 is LNHDA and CDR2 is SQIVND (reference sequence). The CDR3 DNA is TGTGCCAGTAGTATAAGAGCGAGATCGAACACCGGGGAGCTGTTTTTT. This translates into CASSIRARSNTGELFF.

This clonotype was observed a handful of times. V is TRBV7-9 and J is TRBJ2-5, with D hard to call. CDR1 is SEHNR and CDR2 is FQNEAQ in the germline V gene (reference sequence). V lost 4 bases to trimming and J lost 5 bases, with 17 bases between them. CDR3 length equals 15 residues. The CDR3, as DNA: TGTGCCAGCAGCTCCCTGCGAGAGATCGGGGAGACCCAGTACTTC. Amino acids: CASSSLREIGETQYF.

J is TRBJ2-3 and V is TRBV7-7; no reliable D call. Germline V lookup: CDR1 SSHAT, CDR2 FNYEAQ (reference sequence). CDR3 length: 14 residues. Between the trimmed V and J ends, which lost 3 bases and 2 bases, there was a span of 9 bases. CDR3 protein: CASSLNVNTDTQYF. Written as DNA, the CDR3 is TGTGCCAGCAGCTTGAATGTCAACACAGATACGCAGTATTTT.

This clonotype was detected ten times or more. The chain has TRBV10-3 and TRBJ2-5; D unresolved. Trimming left V 0 bases short and J 5 bases short, with 7 bases between. Germline assignment: CDR1 ENHRY and CDR2 SYGVKD. CDR3 size: 13 residues. CDR3 DNA: TGTGCCATCAGTGAGTCCTCGGTGGAGACCCAGTACTTC. This encodes CAISESSVETQYF.

The V gene is TRBV12-3 or TRBV12-4, the J gene TRBJ2-4; tentatively, D is TRBD2 (6 bases). The V end lost 6 bases, the J end lost 1 base, and 13 bases lay between the germline ends. There are 15 residues in the CDR3. The CDR3 region is CASRKTGRAKNIQYF. The CDR3 DNA sequence: TGTGCCAGCAGAAAGACGGGGAGGGCCAAAAACATTCAGTACTTC.

This clonotype was counted between two and nine times. The chain uses TRBV20-1 and TRBJ1-1; the D is unclear. CDR3 size: 12 residues. V gave up 0 bases and J gave up 6 bases, with 8 bases separating them. Germline V CDR1 and CDR2: DFQATT, SNEGSKA (reference sequence). The CDR3 sequence is CSARDLWAEAFF. The CDR3 coding sequence is TGCAGTGCTAGAGATCTGTGGGCTGAAGCTTTCTTT.

This clonotype occurred many times. The rearrangement joins TRBV7-2 to TRBJ1-1; D is uncertain. The CDR3 covers 14 residues. The V gene's germline CDR1 is SGHTA and CDR2 FQGNSA. Trimming shortened V by 1 base and J by 10 bases, and 16 bases separated the two germline ends. The CDR3: CASSLGDTIGGAFF. CDR3 sequence (DNA): TGTGCCAGCAGCTTAGGAGACACAATTGGCGGAGCTTTCTTT.

This clonotype was recorded at least ten times. V and J are TRBV27 and TRBJ2-3; no clear D. This CDR3 comprises 13 residues. Germline V gene sequence: CDR1 MNHEY, CDR2 SMNVEV (reference sequence). Trimming pared 1 base from V and 4 bases from J, leaving 6 bases between. CDR3 nucleotides: TGTGCCAGCAGTTTATATGGATCAGATACGCAGTATTTT. This encodes CASSLYGSDTQYF.

This clonotype was seen many times. This chain links TRBV12-3 or TRBV12-4 with TRBJ2-6; D is perhaps TRBD1 or TRBD2 (5 bases each). Trimming cost V 3 bases and J 3 bases, with 9 bases left between them. The CDR3 is made up of 15 amino acids. The CDR3 DNA sequence: TGTGCCAGCAGTTTCGAGGGGAGTGGGGCCAACGTCCTGACTTTC. Encoded protein: CASSFEGSGANVLTF.

This clonotype was seen ten or more times. The chain has TRBV11-2 and TRBJ2-7; possible D gene TRBD2, 6 bases. Germline CDR1 SGHAT, CDR2 FQNNGV. CDR3 length: 14 amino acids. The V and J ends lost 2 bases and 3 bases respectively, with 11 bases between them. Written as DNA, the CDR3 is TGTGCCAGCAGCTTAAGGGGACTCAACTACGAGCAGTACGTC. It is translated as CASSLRGLNYEQYV.

This sequence joins TRBV28 and TRBJ1-5; TRBD1 might be the D (5 bases). Germline-derived CDR1 and CDR2 are MDHEN and SYDVKM. The CDR3 loop spans 14 amino acids. V was cut by 6 bases and J by 3 bases, with 12 bases left in between. This CDR3 reads CASRFTGINQPQHF. The CDR3 DNA is TGTGCCAGCAGATTCACAGGCATCAATCAGCCCCAGCATTTT.

In this sample, this clonotype turned up a few times. The CDR3 loop reads CASSQDFGTGYGYTF. CDR3 nucleotide sequence: TGCGCCAGCAGCCAAGATTTCGGGACAGGCTATGGCTACACCTTC. The chain employs TRBV4-1 and TRBJ1-2, with 8 positions matching TRBD1. In germline, CDR1 is MGHRA, CDR2 YSYEKL. The junction had 4 bases not matched to a gene; V was cut back by 0 bases and J by 4 bases. The CDR3 sequence is 15 residues long.

The V and J genes are TRBV24-1 and TRBJ2-1; 8 positions agree with TRBD2. The J segment lost 7 bases and the V segment lost 4 bases, leaving 8 bases of the junction unmatched. CDR1 KGHDR and CDR2 SFDVKD come from the germline V gene. CDR3 length equals 15 residues. The CDR3 region is CATSEWAGGRNEQFF. CDR3 nucleotides: TGTGCCACCAGTGAATGGGCGGGGGGCCGAAATGAGCAGTTCTTC.

The sample holds a few counts of this clonotype. This chain joins TRBV20-1 and TRBJ1-1; weak D call: TRBD1 (5 bases). V was pared by 4 bases and J by 1 base, with 13 bases between. The CDR3 is 14 amino acids. Germline CDR1 reads DFQATT; CDR2 reads SNEGSKA (reference sequence). CDR3 DNA sequence: TGCAGTGCTATACGTCGGGGCCGGAACACTGAAGCTTTCTTT. It translates to CSAIRRGRNTEAFF.

The V gene is TRBV20-1, the J gene TRBJ2-6; the match to TRBD2 covers 8 bases. The CDR3 is 17 residues long. Germline CDR1 DFQATT, CDR2 SNEGSKA (reference sequence). V lost 1 base, J lost 0 bases, and 5 bases stayed unmatched. CDR3 in amino acids: CSARGGLALSGANVLTF. CDR3 sequence (DNA): TGCAGTGCTAGAGGTGGACTAGCCCTCTCTGGGGCCAACGTCCTGACTTTC.

This clonotype was picked up a small number of times. This chain joins TRBV12-3 or TRBV12-4 and TRBJ1-1; D remains ambiguous. This CDR3 is built from 14 residues. V lost 3 bases and J lost 8, with 16 bases in between. CDR3: CASSFRAPKGEAFF. The DNA for the CDR3 is TGTGCCAGCAGTTTTCGGGCTCCAAAAGGAGAAGCTTTCTTT.